This TCR beta chain is from a study of post-analysis software for immune sequencing data. The CDR3 is 17 amino acids. Germline CDR1 is DFQATT and CDR2 is SNEGSKA (reference sequence). In regard to this clonotype: What it binds is not known. One junction end does not reproduce the germline sequence, and a read error may be involved.

Whole-study findings and limits: By F measure, strong co-clustering occurred among samples prepared in the same batch. Controls had significantly higher normalized Chao1 diversity than multiple sclerosis patients. In patients, five or six TRBV segments were more frequent than in controls, with TRBV5-6, TRBV5-1 and TRBV20-1 among them.

Sequencing libraries made from TCR beta cDNA carried unique molecular identifiers. Via MiXCR, TCRdb re-called the PCR reads, giving one row per CDR3 protein. Of roughly 800,000 distinct CDR3 sequences in the sample, about 32% are singletons; the top ten hold under 0.7%. This receptor was obtained from a girl aged 10 to 17 with multiple sclerosis. Sequencing was done on a sample of blood. V and J are TRBV20-1 and TRBJ1-6, with 7 bases fitting TRBD1. The CDR3 loop is CSARPYNPGTANSPLHF. The CDR3 DNA is TGCAGTGCTAGACCCTACAACCCGGGGACAGCGAATTCGCCCCTCCACTTT.